One sample yielded the 31 T cell receptor beta chains listed below, sequenced in a study of T cells after posttransplantation cyclophosphamide listed by TCRdb under 2016. Receptor libraries were prepared by the immunoSEQ multiplex PCR assay. In its TCRdb copy, this immuneACCESS table keeps in-frame sequences only and misses some clones. Where compared with another copy, unresolved V genes explain less than half of these, and the others have no known cause. Within this sample are approximately 22,000 clones, with roughly two thirds of them counted one time only. The ten most abundant clones make up 0.65% to 0.75% of the sample. What was sequenced was memory CD4+ T cells sorted from PBMCs. The receptors stem from a woman aged 55-70 years in good health, CMV-negative, and a related stem cell transplant donor.

This clone has just one count. CDR3 bases: TGTGCCAGCTCAGGAGTTTCATCTAATGAAAAACTGTTTTTT. This codes for CASSGVSSNEKLFF. The chain combines TRBV18 with TRBJ1-4; D is undetermined. Germline CDR1 is KGHSH and CDR2 is LQKENI. CDR3 size: 14 residues. Trimming cost V 5 bases and J 3 bases, with 10 bases left between them.

V is TRBV7-2 and J is TRBJ2-7, with 8 bases matching TRBD2. With V trimmed by 5 bases and J by 0 bases, 9 bases remained unmatched. Germline CDR1 SGHTA, CDR2 FQGNSA. This CDR3 region has 16 residues. The CDR3 region is CASSLQGAGASYEQYF. CDR3 bases: TGTGCCAGCAGCCTCCAGGGAGCGGGAGCCTCCTACGAGCAGTACTTC.

V usage is TRBV27 and J usage is TRBJ2-1; 8 positions match TRBD2. This CDR3 is built from 16 residues. CDR1 MNHEY and CDR2 SMNVEV come from the germline V gene (reference sequence). J gave up 0 bases and V 4 bases, and 5 bases lay outside the gene matches. CDR3 nucleotides: TGTGCCAGCAGTTCCCCGGGGGGGGGCTCCTACAATGAGCAGTTCTTC. Amino acids: CASSSPGGGSYNEQFF.

This clone was counted only a few times. The J gene is TRBJ2-1, the V gene TRBV6-6; 8 nucleotides match TRBD1. Germline loops: CDR1 MNHNY, CDR2 SVGAGI (reference sequence). V shed 7 bases, J shed 4 bases, and the junction held 3 bases outside the gene matches. This CDR3 has 13 amino acids. Here the CDR3 reads CASNDRGYNEQFF. For the CDR3, the DNA is TGTGCCAGCAACGACAGGGGTTACAATGAGCAGTTCTTC.

The chain carries TRBV30 and TRBJ2-7, with D unresolved. The CDR3 runs 10 residues. Trimming removed 7 bases at V and 0 bases at J, with 4 bases between. Germline CDR1 reads GTSNPN; CDR2 reads SVGIG (reference sequence). In nucleotides, the CDR3 is TGTGCCTACGGCTCCTACGAGCAGTACTTC. Amino acid sequence: CAYGSYEQYF.

This clone rates as medium-sized. The chain has TRBV2 and TRBJ2-1, with D unclear. Trimming stripped 4 bases from V and 2 bases from J, with 12 bases between. Germline lookup yields CDR1 SNHLY and CDR2 FYNNEI. The CDR3 spans 15 residues. CDR3 region: CASSVSPVAYNEQFF. DNA for the CDR3: TGTGCCAGCAGTGTTTCTCCAGTCGCCTACAATGAGCAGTTCTTC.

This clone was recorded a few times. This chain joins TRBV27 and TRBJ2-7; 10 bases are shared with TRBD1. The junction had 1 base not matched to a gene; V was cut back by 6 bases and J by 2 bases. The CDR3 is 13 amino acids. CDR1 is MNHEY, CDR2 SMNVEV, per germline (reference sequence). CDR3 sequence: CASRGQGAYEQYF. Written as DNA, the CDR3 is TGTGCCAGCAGAGGACAGGGGGCCTACGAGCAGTACTTC.

This clone is medium-sized. The V gene is TRBV10-3, the J gene TRBJ1-2; D is ambiguous. CDR1 ENHRY and CDR2 SYGVKD come from the germline V gene. The V gene lost 3 bases and the J gene lost 0 bases, with 11 bases spanning the gap. The length of the CDR3 is 15 residues. The CDR3 reads CAISEAAVANYGYTF. For the CDR3, the DNA is TGTGCCATCAGTGAAGCTGCGGTCGCTAACTATGGCTACACCTTC.

The gene calls are TRBV6-6 and TRBJ2-6; 7 bases fit TRBD2. Germline values: CDR1 MNHNY, CDR2 SVGAGI (reference sequence). The CDR3 totals 15 residues. V lost 7 bases, J lost 2 bases, and 5 bases stayed unmatched. Here the CDR3 reads CASIPGRAGANVLTF. CDR3 bases: TGTGCCAGCATCCCGGGGAGGGCTGGGGCCAACGTCCTGACTTTC.

The J gene is TRBJ2-3, the V gene TRBV15; a possible D gene is TRBD1 (5 bases). V lost 0 bases to trimming and J lost 0 bases, with 7 bases between them. From germline, CDR1 is LNHNV and CDR2 YYDKDF (reference sequence). This CDR3 comprises 15 residues. The CDR3: CATSRDRASTDTQYF. Here the CDR3 DNA reads TGTGCCACCAGCAGAGACAGGGCTAGCACAGATACGCAGTATTTT.

This clone has a handful of counts. The chain joins TRBV28 to TRBJ1-2; D gene uncertain. Germline V gene data show CDR1 as MDHEN and CDR2 as SYDVKM. The length of the CDR3 is 16 residues. V shed 6 bases and J shed 0 bases, with 17 bases lying between them. The CDR3 reads CASRTPNSEANYGYTF. The CDR3 DNA reads TGTGCCAGCAGAACTCCTAACAGTGAAGCTAACTATGGCTACACCTTC.

The chain employs TRBV10-3 and TRBJ2-7; tentatively, D is TRBD1 (6 bases). Trimming cost V 7 bases and J 6 bases, with 13 bases left between them. The germline V gene has CDR1 ENHRY and CDR2 SYGVKD. This CDR3 is built from 12 residues. The CDR3: CAIITQGSEQYF. The DNA of the CDR3 is TGTGCCATCATCACACAGGGTAGCGAGCAGTACTTC.

The CDR3 sequence: CATSRGLEPGQPQHF. The DNA for the CDR3 is TGTGCCACCAGCAGAGGTCTCGAGCCGGGGCAGCCCCAGCATTTT. The gene calls are TRBV15 and TRBJ1-5, with D hard to call. There are 15 residues in the CDR3. The germline CDR1 and CDR2 sequences are LNHNV and YYDKDF (reference sequence). V was pared by 1 base and J by 7 bases, with 14 bases between.

The rearrangement uses TRBV5-4 and TRBJ2-7; the match to TRBD1 covers 11 bases. This CDR3 has 15 amino acids. The V and J ends lost 3 bases and 1 base, in that order; junction bases with no gene match: 3. Per the germline V gene, CDR1 is SGHNT and CDR2 is YYREEE (reference sequence). The CDR3: CASSSGQGASYEQYF. CDR3 coding DNA: TGTGCCAGCAGCTCCGGACAGGGGGCGTCCTACGAGCAGTACTTC.

This chain connects TRBV4-1 to TRBJ2-7; D might be TRBD2 (6 bases). CDR3 size: 16 residues. The V gene's germline CDR1 is MGHRA and CDR2 YSYEKL. Trimming took 3 bases from V and 3 from J, leaving 18 bases between them. The CDR3 here is CASSQSLGTFNYEQYF. Written as DNA, the CDR3 is TGCGCCAGCAGCCAGAGCCTGGGGACTTTTAACTACGAGCAGTACTTC.

V is TRBV18 and J is TRBJ2-6; D is unresolved. CDR1 is KGHSH and CDR2 is LQKENI in the germline V gene. This CDR3 contains 15 residues. Trimming removed 8 bases from V and 0 bases from J, with 11 bases in between. The CDR3 spells CASTHSDSGANVLTF. The CDR3 DNA follows: TGTGCCAGCACCCACAGTGACTCTGGGGCCAACGTCCTGACTTTC.

A word on this clone: Other DNA variants within this sample encode the same CDR3. The chain recombines TRBV7-9 with TRBJ2-5, with 8 bases lining up with TRBD1. This CDR3 contains 14 residues. V lost 5 bases and J lost 1; bases outside the gene matches: 3. From germline, CDR1 is SEHNR and CDR2 FQNEAQ (reference sequence). The chain's CDR3 is CASSPGQGQETQYF. CDR3 nucleotides: TGTGCCAGCAGCCCAGGACAGGGCCAAGAGACCCAGTACTTC.

This clone was found once. The chain is built from TRBV9 and TRBJ2-1; D ambiguous. Per the germline V gene, CDR1 is SGDLS and CDR2 is YYNGEE. With 3 bases removed from V and 9 bases from J, the gap between germline ends came to 13 bases. The CDR3 length is 13 residues. For the CDR3, the DNA is TGTGCCAGCAGCGCATACCCCGGTACTGAGCAGTTCTTC. This encodes CASSAYPGTEQFF.

V and J are TRBV6-5 and TRBJ1-6; D may be TRBD1 (6 bases). V was pared by 6 bases and J by 10 bases, with 16 bases between. CDR1 and CDR2 (germline): MNHEY, SVGAGI. This CDR3 spans 14 amino acids. CDR3 region: CASSDRWSQSPLHF. For the CDR3, the DNA is TGTGCCAGCAGCGACAGGTGGTCCCAATCACCCCTCCACTTT.

The chain employs TRBV2 and TRBJ2-3; weak D call: TRBD1 (7 bases). The V and J ends lost 2 bases and 5 bases respectively, with 11 bases between them. This CDR3 region has 14 residues. The V gene's germline CDR1 is SNHLY and CDR2 FYNNEI. CDR3 coding DNA: TGTGCCAGCAGTGAACCAGGGGGAGGAGATACGCAGTATTTT. Its protein is CASSEPGGGDTQYF.

The CDR3 coding sequence is TGTGCCAGCAGCGAGGGGGTAGGTTGGGGGTCACCCCTCCACTTT. Translation gives CASSEGVGWGSPLHF. The J gene is TRBJ1-6, the V gene TRBV9; TRBD1 is a possible D gene (6 bases). Trimming stripped 3 bases from V and 10 bases from J, with 17 bases between. Germline CDR1 and CDR2: SGDLS and YYNGEE. This CDR3 has 15 amino acids. The full variable domain, rest sourced from reference TRBV9 and TRBJ1-6, is DSGVTQTPKHLITATGQRVTLRCSPRSGDLSVYWYQQSLDQGLQFLIQYYNGEERAKGNILERFSAQQFPDLHSELNLSSLELGDSALYFCASSEGVGWGSPLHFGNGTRLTVT.

The table lists this clone with a count of one. The rearrangement joins TRBV5-1 to TRBJ2-7; the match to TRBD2 covers 14 bases. There are 16 residues in the CDR3. Germline-derived CDR1 and CDR2 are SGHRS and YFSETQ. J gave up 3 bases and V 2 bases, and 4 bases lay outside the gene matches. The CDR3 sequence: CASSLATSGRDYEQYF. CDR3 nucleotides: TGCGCCAGCAGCTTAGCGACTAGCGGGAGGGACTACGAGCAGTACTTC. Drawing the rest from reference TRBV5-1 and TRBJ2-7, the complete variable domain is KAGVTQTPRYLIKTRGQQVTLSCSPISGHRSVSWYQQTPGQGLQFLFEYFSETQRNKGNFPGRFSGRQFSNSRSEMNVSTLELGDSALYLCASSLATSGRDYEQYFGPGTRLTVT.

The gene calls are TRBV20-1 and TRBJ2-7; the match to TRBD2 covers 9 bases. The CDR3 covers 11 residues. Trimming took 5 bases from V and 13 from J; bases not matched to a gene: 9. Germline V gene data show CDR1 as DFQATT and CDR2 as SNEGSKA (reference sequence). CDR3 sequence: CSAFPGLAPYF. The DNA for the CDR3 is TGCAGTGCTTTTCCGGGACTAGCTCCATACTTC.

The chain couples TRBV5-1 to TRBJ2-5, with D uncertain. Trimming took 4 bases from V and 3 from J, leaving 7 bases between them. Looked up from germline, CDR1 is SGHRS and CDR2 is YFSETQ. The CDR3 length is 12 residues. Here the CDR3 reads CASSIGEETQYF. In DNA, the CDR3 is TGCGCCAGCAGCATAGGAGAAGAGACCCAGTACTTC.

J is TRBJ2-3 and V is TRBV7-2, with 10 bases fitting TRBD2. The V gene end was trimmed by 6 bases and the J gene end by 5 bases; junction bases not matched to a gene: 5. Germline loops: CDR1 SGHTA, CDR2 FQGNSA. This CDR3 is built from 14 residues. The CDR3 protein is CASRGLAVQDTQYF. The DNA for the CDR3 is TGTGCCAGCAGAGGACTAGCGGTGCAAGATACGCAGTATTTT.

The chain joins TRBV7-2 to TRBJ2-2, with a possible D match to TRBD2 (6 bases). Between the trimmed V and J ends, which lost 5 bases and 4 bases, there was a span of 14 bases. Per the germline V gene, CDR1 is SGHTA and CDR2 is FQGNSA. The CDR3 sequence is 15 residues long. Here the CDR3 reads CASSRMAGSTGELFF. CDR3 in DNA: TGTGCCAGCAGCAGGATGGCGGGAAGCACCGGGGAGCTGTTTTTT.

The genes are TRBV7-9 and TRBJ2-6; no firm D call. Between the trimmed V and J ends, which lost 5 bases and 1 base, there was a span of 12 bases. Per germline, CDR1 SEHNR and CDR2 FQNEAQ (reference sequence). The CDR3 consists of 16 residues. The CDR3 is CASSLLKRSGANVLTF. The CDR3 DNA follows: TGTGCCAGCAGCCTCCTAAAGAGGTCTGGGGCCAACGTCCTGACTTTC.

The rearrangement links TRBV15 to TRBJ1-2; D gene unclear. Germline values: CDR1 LNHNV, CDR2 YYDKDF (reference sequence). The CDR3 contains 16 residues. Trimming left V 1 base short and J 7 bases short, with 19 bases between. CDR3 loop: CATSRGADTSLVGYTF. In DNA form, the CDR3 reads TGTGCCACCAGCAGAGGCGCTGACACGTCTCTGGTTGGCTACACCTTC.

This clone was recorded only once. The V call is TRBV6-1, the J call TRBJ2-5; the match to TRBD2 covers 11 bases. CDR3 length: 16 amino acids. Trimming at V came to 4 bases and at J to 4 bases, leaving 8 bases not matched to a gene. Germline V lookup: CDR1 MNHNS, CDR2 SASEGT. CDR3 protein: CASSVLAGGGLETQYF. CDR3 bases: TGTGCCAGCAGTGTTCTAGCGGGAGGTGGACTAGAGACCCAGTACTTC.

The rearrangement joins TRBV11-2 to TRBJ2-7; D possibly corresponds to TRBD2 (6 bases). The V end lost 0 bases, the J end lost 6 bases, and 9 bases lay between the germline ends. CDR1 SGHAT and CDR2 FQNNGV come from the germline V gene. The CDR3 runs 13 residues. This chain's CDR3 is CASSLEFGGEQYF. For the CDR3, the DNA is TGTGCCAGCAGCTTAGAATTCGGGGGCGAGCAGTACTTC.

The genes are TRBV7-3 and TRBJ2-1, with no clear D. Trimming shortened V by 2 bases and J by 0 bases, and 5 bases separated the two germline ends. The CDR3 contains 14 residues. In germline, CDR1 is SGHTA, CDR2 FQGTGA. In nucleotides, the CDR3 is TGTGCCAGCAGCTTATCTAGCTCCTACAATGAGCAGTTCTTC. Residues: CASSLSSSYNEQFF.